This entry concerns a single T cell receptor (beta chain). Not enrolled were patients with uncontrolled infection, other autoimmune disease, pregnancy or lactation. The sample is drawn from a study of T cells in Graves' hyperthyroidism and ophthalmopathy. The CDR3 regions of TCR beta were amplified from RNA transcripts. With the HTBI primer set, the TCR CDR3 went through a first round of RT-PCR. TCRdb reprocessed the multiplex PCR reads with MiXCR, giving one entry per CDR3 protein. This sample has about 640,000 distinct CDR3 sequences, with 45% found just once. The source of this sequence is an adult man with Graves' disease, either hyperthyroidism or ophthalmopathy (not recorded which). Material for sequencing was peripheral blood or thyroid tissue (not recorded which).

The CDR3 nucleotides read TGTGCCTGGAGTGTACGCGGCACCCGGTCCTACGAGCAGTACTTC. As protein: CAWSVRGTRSYEQYF. The chain combines TRBV30 with TRBJ2-7, with D unclear. V shed 0 bases and J shed 1 base, with 13 bases lying between them. The CDR3 loop spans 15 amino acids. In germline, CDR1 is GTSNPN, CDR2 SVGIG (reference sequence).